This T cell receptor (beta chain) is from a study (dated by TCRdb to the mid-2010s). Study-level background: The study tested whether tumor-infiltrating Tregs in breast cancer are recruited from blood Tregs or converted in situ from other CD4+ T cell subsets. Broad study findings and their caveats: The validation in the larger cohort was limited to a single TCR beta V-J rearrangement instead of whole repertoires. Tumor-infiltrating Treg TCR alpha and beta sequences overlapped most with tumor naive CD4+ T cells, then with blood naive CD4+ T cells. Tumor memory CD4+ T cell TCR gene usage was found to cluster with blood and lymph node memory CD4+ cells and with lymph node naive CD4+ cells.

Full-length TCR variable regions were amplified by 5' RACE PCR with constant-region reverse primers, and semi-nested PCR with Nested Universal Primer A was subsequently performed. Using the ReliaPrep RNA Cell Miniprep System, total RNA was extracted, and the SMARTer RACE 5'/3' Kit was then used to reverse transcribe the RNA into 5'RACE-ready cDNA. Multiplex adaptors were used to barcode the full-length TCR alpha and beta libraries, which were then sequenced on an Illumina MiSeq. The authors' analysis ran thus. For each of nine subset-tissue groups, sequencing data from the five patients were pooled, and the groups were then compared using unsupervised clustering of TCR gene usage. Repertoire similarity was calculated with the Morisita-Horn index, weighting shared sequences by their contribution to each repertoire. TCRdb trimmed public reads at Q25 via fastp, called clones via MiXCR and kept in-frame beta chains. Every entry covers one CDR3 protein and lists the most common genes and DNA from its rows. In this record, the V and J calls reflect TCRdb's handling and not the investigators' own analysis. The sample yields nearly 55,000 distinct CDR3 sequences; almost 25% were counted once. The ten largest clonotypes hold more than 3% of the sample.

The CDR3 has 15 amino acids, counting the end cysteine and phenylalanine. This entry keeps only the CDR3 DNA: 45 bases, framed from base 1. V is clipped by 5 bases and J by 3 bases, and the sequence between their germline boundaries is 20 bases long. The germline V gene (reference sequence) specifies DFQATT as CDR1 and SNEGSKA as CDR2. The Miltenyi Naive CD4+ T Cell Isolation kit was used to purify naive CD4+ T cells, and CD25 microbeads were used to remove Tregs. Tregs, naive and memory CD4+ T cells from tumor, blood and ipsilateral draining lymph nodes of about five breast cancer patients underwent full-length TCR alpha and beta sequencing. Tumor tissue and lymph nodes obtained by ipsilateral axillary dissection were perfused with PBS, cut into small pieces and digested using collagenase I and hyaluronidase. FACS confirmed that the sorted cell populations were more than 90% pure. In its sample, this clonotype was seen a few times. What antigen it recognizes has not been identified. The sample holds no much larger clone one base away, and base qualities are not on file.

The chain links TRBV20-1 with TRBJ2-7; the D gene is possibly TRBD1 or TRBD2, with 6 bases matching each. The sequencing sample was made of tumor-infiltrating naive CD4+ T cells sorted from the breast tumor. The cell subset or site label here, explained by the study, means: naive CD4+ T cells, CD4+CD45RA+CD25-. The source is a female donor with breast cancer. The DNA sequence follows: TGCAGTGCTCCGAAGGGGGGATCAAGGGGCTACGAGCAGTACTTC. Its translation reads: CSAPKGGSRGYEQYF.